This T cell receptor (beta chain) emerged from a study of tumor and adjacent non-tumor tissue in lung cancer (dated by TCRdb to 2017 to 2018). For context, the study as a whole: Patients with adenocarcinoma (about 12), squamous cell carcinoma (2) and small cell lung cancer (1) were included in the cohort. Among the approximately 15 patients, ages ranged from roughly 31 to 85 years, some ten were men and 5 were women, and disease was TNM stage I to III. Sequencing generated a total of approximately 130,000,000 productive TCRbeta reads, averaging roughly 3.9 million reads per sample. The study compared bulk TCRbeta repertoires between lung tumor tissue and matched distant non-tumor lung tissue from about 14 lung cancer patients. For each patient, one tumor sample and one normal lung sample were taken, giving approximately 30 paired specimens that underwent TCRbeta CDR3 sequencing. Overall study results and their limits: The methods do not name the sequencing platform or mention unique molecular identifiers. Younger patients had significantly higher TCR diversity, and higher tumor TCR diversity was associated with shorter overall and disease-free survival. In normal lung, the top 100 clones accounted for a significantly larger cumulative share of the repertoire than in tumor tissue. Peripheral blood was not sequenced, so blood TCRbeta repertoires were not examined in the lung cancer patients of the study. Tumor tissue showed significantly higher TCR diversity (inverse Simpson) than normal lung tissue, at 431.37 vs 166.20 (P = 0.0075, Mann-Whitney U test). Only approximately 14 patients were included in the cohort, and the need for larger samples and more detailed clinical data was noted by the authors.

Relative to germline, V is missing 4 bases and J is missing 5 bases, with 23 bases of the junction outside any gene match. CDR1 and CDR2 are read off the germline V gene as MNHEY and SVGEGT. The CDR3 has 20 amino acids, counting the end cysteine and phenylalanine. Only the CDR3 DNA is retained, 60 bases long and in frame from the first base. Regarding this clonotype: Its antigen is not yet known. There are no base qualities to consult, and no much larger clone falls within one base.

Bulk unsorted tissue served as the source for RNA extraction, and RNA quality was assessed using a NanoDrop ND-1000 and an Agilent 2100. All donors had newly diagnosed lung cancer, had not received prior chemotherapy, and were admitted for thoracic surgery in China between August and November 2014. Patients with previous radiotherapy or chemotherapy, or with another concurrent cancer, were excluded from the study. Surgical tissue pieces of roughly 1-2.3 cm3 were preserved in RNAlater solution and stored at -80 °C until use. Library preparation employed multiplex PCR. TCRdb records Illumina HiSeq 2500 as the sequencer. TCRbeta libraries were constructed through three rounds of nested PCR with primers (Table S4) according to protocols modified from ARM-PCR. Before sequencing, PCR products in the 200-500 bp range were cut out of the gel and cleaned up using the QIAquick gel extraction kit. Turning to the authors' computational methods: Trimmomatic was used to clean the reads, FLASH merged the cleaned reads into complete CDR3 sequences, and MiTCR assigned the sequences to V(D)J germline segments. Clonal diversity was calculated as the inverse Simpson's index using VDJtools. Productive reads were defined as in-frame sequences without a premature stop codon. TCRdb passed the public sequencing reads through fastp at Q25 and MiXCR, retaining productive beta sequences. Duplicate CDR3 protein sequences are folded into a single record with the most common DNA and genes. These V and J calls rely on TCRdb rather than the paper's analysis. Within this sample are some 100,000 distinct CDR3 sequences, with more than 60% of them counted one time only. The ten largest make up around a third of the sample.

This sequence was found in a woman in her sixties with non-small cell lung cancer. This chain is built from TRBV6-2 or TRBV6-3 and TRBJ2-1; TRBD2 lines up with 7 middle nucleotides. The sequenced material came from lung tumor tissue. The DNA sequence reads TGTGCCAGCAGTTTCTCGAGCCGTGAGGGCGGGAGCGCGTTAAACAATGAGCAGTTCTTC. Its coded protein is CASSFSSREGGSALNNEQFF.